Only one count was recorded for the clone carrying this T cell receptor beta chain. Its target is not known. Sequencing used immunoSEQ multiplex PCR; TCRdb keeps in-frame clones, though not all of them. The repertoire holds just over 40,000 clones, with roughly nine tenths as singletons. The record originates from a study of siplizumab effects on memory and regulatory T cells. This CDR3 region has 15 residues. Per germline, CDR1 LNHDA and CDR2 SQIVND (reference sequence). V shed 3 bases, J shed 6 bases, and the junction held 8 bases outside the gene matches. Broader study findings: Naive T cells appeared more diverse than memory cells and seemed to be major alloresponse contributors. Poor capture below about 10^-5 frequency left most alloreactive clones unmapped to unstimulated subsets. Siplizumab produced a significant drop in alloreactive sequences attributable to unstimulated CD4+ memory cells.

The chain links TRBV19 to TRBJ1-2, with TRBD1 identical over 9 bases. The sequence derives from a human donor in good health. The sequenced material came from naive CD4+ T cells sorted from blood. Written as DNA, the CDR3 is TGTGCCAGTAGTATGACAGGGGGGAATAAGAATGGCTACACCTTC. Translating it yields CASSMTGGNKNGYTF.